Described below is a single T cell receptor (beta chain) sequence and its context. Its antigen is undetermined. The sample originates from a study of Ad26.COV2.S vaccination and SARS-CoV-2 variants. Study-wide results and caveats: Spike-specific TCR breadth was greater after Ad26.COV2.S than placebo.

Stated treatment: roughly 19 received Ad26.COV2.S at low or high dose, single or two shots; roughly five received placebo; per-sample allocation not given. Repertoires come from day 63 after the first vaccine or placebo injection. The CDR3 totals 19 residues. V lost 4 bases to trimming and J lost 5 bases; unmatched junction nucleotides: 15. Germline CDR1 SGHVS, CDR2 FQNEAQ. The repertoire was sequenced with immunoSEQ multiplex PCR; TCRdb's copy has only in-frame clones and lacks some. The sample holds some 480,000 clones, roughly nine tenths seen once. The chain carries TRBV7-8 and TRBJ2-1, with TRBD2 identical over 12 bases. The TCR comes from a person between 18 and 60 years old who received the Ad26.COV2.S COVID-19 vaccine or a placebo. The specimen was peripheral blood, collected in a trial of Ad26.COV2.S vaccine versus placebo. CDR3 DNA: TGTGCCAGCAGCTCACCGGGACTAGCGGGTTCTCCCCTTCACAATGAGCAGTTCTTC. It codes for CASSSPGLAGSPLHNEQFF. Looking up the rest from reference TRBV7-8 and TRBJ2-1 gives the full variable domain: GAGVSQSPRYKVAKRGQDVALRCDPISGHVSLFWYQQALGQGPEFLTYFQNEAQLDKSGLPSDRFFAERPEGSVSTLKIQRTQQEDSAVYLCASSSPGLAGSPLHNEQFFGPGTRLTVL.